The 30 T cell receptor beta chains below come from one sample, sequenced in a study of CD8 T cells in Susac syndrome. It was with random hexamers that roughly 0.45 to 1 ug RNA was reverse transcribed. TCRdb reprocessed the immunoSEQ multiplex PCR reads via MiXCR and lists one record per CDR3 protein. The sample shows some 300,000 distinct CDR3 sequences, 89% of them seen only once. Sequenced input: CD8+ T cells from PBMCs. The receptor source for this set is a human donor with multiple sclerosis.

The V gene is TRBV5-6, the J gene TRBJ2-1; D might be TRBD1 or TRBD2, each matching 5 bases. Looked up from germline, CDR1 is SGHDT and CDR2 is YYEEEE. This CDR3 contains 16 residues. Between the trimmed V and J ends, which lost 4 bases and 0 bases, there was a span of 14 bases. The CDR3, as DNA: TGTGCCAGCAGCCGGGACCGACTAAGCTCCTACAATGAGCAGTTCTTC. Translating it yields CASSRDRLSSYNEQFF.

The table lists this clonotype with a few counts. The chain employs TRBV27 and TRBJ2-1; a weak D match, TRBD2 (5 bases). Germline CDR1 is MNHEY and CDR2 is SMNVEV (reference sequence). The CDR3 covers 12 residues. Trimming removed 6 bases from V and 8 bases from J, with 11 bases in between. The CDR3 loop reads CASSLIGDEQFF. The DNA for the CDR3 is TGTGCCAGCAGCTTAATCGGGGATGAGCAGTTCTTC.

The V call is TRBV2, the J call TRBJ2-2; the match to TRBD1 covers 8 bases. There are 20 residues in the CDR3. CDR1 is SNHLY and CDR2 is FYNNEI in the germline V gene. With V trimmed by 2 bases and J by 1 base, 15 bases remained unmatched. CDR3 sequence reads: CASSEWTGTLSFVNTGELFF. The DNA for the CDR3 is TGTGCCAGCAGTGAATGGACAGGGACCCTTTCTTTCGTGAACACCGGGGAGCTGTTTTTT.

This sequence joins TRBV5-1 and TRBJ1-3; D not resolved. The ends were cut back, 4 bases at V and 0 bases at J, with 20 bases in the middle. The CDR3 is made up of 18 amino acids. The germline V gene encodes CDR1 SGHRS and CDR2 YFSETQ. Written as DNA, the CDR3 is TGCGCCAGCAGCGGCGCGCCCGTCAGGCCCGCCTCTGGAAACACCATATATTTT. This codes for CASSGAPVRPASGNTIYF.

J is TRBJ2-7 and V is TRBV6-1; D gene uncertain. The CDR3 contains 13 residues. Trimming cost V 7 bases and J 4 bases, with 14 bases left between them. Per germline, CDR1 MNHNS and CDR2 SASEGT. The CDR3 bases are TGTGCCAGCACCCAGCGTGGCCTTTACGAGCAGTACTTC. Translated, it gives CASTQRGLYEQYF.

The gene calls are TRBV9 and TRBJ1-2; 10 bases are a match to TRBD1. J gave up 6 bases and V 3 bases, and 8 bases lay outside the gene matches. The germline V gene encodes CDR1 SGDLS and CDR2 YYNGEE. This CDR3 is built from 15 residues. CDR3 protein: CASSAGPGTGDGYTF. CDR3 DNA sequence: TGTGCCAGCAGCGCAGGCCCCGGGACAGGGGATGGCTACACCTTC.

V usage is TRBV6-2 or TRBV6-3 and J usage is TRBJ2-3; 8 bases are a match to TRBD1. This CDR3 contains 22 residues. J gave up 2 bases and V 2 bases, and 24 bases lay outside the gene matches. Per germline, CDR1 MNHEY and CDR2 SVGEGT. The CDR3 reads CASSYDLRPGGAGGVITDTQYF. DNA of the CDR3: TGTGCCAGCAGTTACGATCTCCGACCAGGGGGCGCCGGGGGCGTCATCACAGATACGCAGTATTTT.

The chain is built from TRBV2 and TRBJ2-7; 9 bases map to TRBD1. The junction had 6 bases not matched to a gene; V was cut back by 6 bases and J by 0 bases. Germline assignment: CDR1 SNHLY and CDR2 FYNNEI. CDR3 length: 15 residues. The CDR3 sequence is CASRERTGASYEQYF. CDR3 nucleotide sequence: TGTGCCAGCAGGGAAAGGACAGGGGCCTCCTACGAGCAGTACTTC.

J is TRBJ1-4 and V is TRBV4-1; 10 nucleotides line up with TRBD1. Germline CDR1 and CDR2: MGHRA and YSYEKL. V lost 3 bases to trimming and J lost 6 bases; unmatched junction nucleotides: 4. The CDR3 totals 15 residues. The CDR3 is CASSHPGTGDEKLFF. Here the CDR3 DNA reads TGCGCCAGCAGCCATCCCGGGACAGGGGATGAAAAACTGTTTTTT.

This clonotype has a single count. Here the CDR3 DNA reads TGCGCCAGCAGCTTGGCCCTCGTCGGGACTGAAGCTTTCTTT. This gives the protein CASSLALVGTEAFF. The rearrangement links TRBV5-1 to TRBJ1-1; D not resolved. The CDR3 contains 14 residues. Trimming pared 0 bases from V and 5 bases from J, leaving 11 bases between. CDR1 and CDR2 from the germline V gene are SGHRS and YFSETQ. The full variable domain, with the rest looked up from reference TRBV5-1 and TRBJ1-1, is KAGVTQTPRYLIKTRGQQVTLSCSPISGHRSVSWYQQTPGQGLQFLFEYFSETQRNKGNFPGRFSGRQFSNSRSEMNVSTLELGDSALYLCASSLALVGTEAFFGQGTRLTVV.

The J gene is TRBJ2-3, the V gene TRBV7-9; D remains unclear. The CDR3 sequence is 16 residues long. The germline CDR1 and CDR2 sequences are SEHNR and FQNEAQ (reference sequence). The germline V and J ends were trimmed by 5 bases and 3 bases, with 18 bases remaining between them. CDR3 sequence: CASSPRGPSATDTQYF. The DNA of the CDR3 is TGTGCCAGCAGCCCCCGCGGTCCGTCGGCGACAGATACGCAGTATTTT.

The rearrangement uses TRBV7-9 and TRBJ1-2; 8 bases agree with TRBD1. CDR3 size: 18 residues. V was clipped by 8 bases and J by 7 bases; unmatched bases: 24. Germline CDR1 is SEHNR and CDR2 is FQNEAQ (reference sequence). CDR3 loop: CASDYGARRQGASGGYTF. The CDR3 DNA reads TGTGCCAGCGATTATGGAGCTCGGCGGCAGGGGGCCTCGGGTGGCTACACCTTC.

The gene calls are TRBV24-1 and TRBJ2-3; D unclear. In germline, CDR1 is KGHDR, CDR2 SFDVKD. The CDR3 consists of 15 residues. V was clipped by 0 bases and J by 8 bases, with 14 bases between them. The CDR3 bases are TGTGCCACCAGTGATTTGTTACCAGGAGTAGGTACGCAGTATTTT. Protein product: CATSDLLPGVGTQYF.

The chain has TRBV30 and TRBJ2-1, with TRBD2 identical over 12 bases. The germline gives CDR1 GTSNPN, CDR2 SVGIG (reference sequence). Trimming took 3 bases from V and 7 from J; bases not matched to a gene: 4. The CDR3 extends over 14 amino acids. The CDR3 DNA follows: TGTGCCTGGAGAAGGCTAGCGGGAGGGAATGAGCAGTTCTTC. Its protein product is CAWRRLAGGNEQFF.

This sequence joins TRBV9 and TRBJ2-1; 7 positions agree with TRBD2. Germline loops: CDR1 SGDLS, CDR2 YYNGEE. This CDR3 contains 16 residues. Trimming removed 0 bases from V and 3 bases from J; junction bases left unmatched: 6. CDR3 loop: CASSVEGLGLYNEQFF. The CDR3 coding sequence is TGTGCCAGCAGCGTAGAAGGACTAGGGCTCTACAATGAGCAGTTCTTC.

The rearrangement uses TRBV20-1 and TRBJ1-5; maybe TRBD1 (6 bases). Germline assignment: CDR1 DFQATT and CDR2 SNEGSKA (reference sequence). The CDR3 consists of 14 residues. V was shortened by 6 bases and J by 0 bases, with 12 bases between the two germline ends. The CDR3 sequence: CSAPGQFSNQPQHF. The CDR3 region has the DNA TGCAGTGCCCCCGGACAGTTTAGCAATCAGCCCCAGCATTTT.

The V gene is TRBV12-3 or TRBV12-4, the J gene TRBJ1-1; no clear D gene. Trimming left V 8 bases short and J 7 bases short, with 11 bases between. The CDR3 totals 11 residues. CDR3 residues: CASLARGEAFF. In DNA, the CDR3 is TGTGCCAGCCTAGCCCGGGGTGAAGCTTTCTTT.

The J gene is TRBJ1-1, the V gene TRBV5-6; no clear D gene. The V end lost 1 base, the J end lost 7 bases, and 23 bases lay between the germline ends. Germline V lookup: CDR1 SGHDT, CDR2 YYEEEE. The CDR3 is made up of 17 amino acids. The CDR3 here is CASSLIYTKLGVLEAFF. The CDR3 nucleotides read TGTGCCAGCAGCTTGATTTACACCAAACTTGGGGTGCTTGAAGCTTTCTTT.

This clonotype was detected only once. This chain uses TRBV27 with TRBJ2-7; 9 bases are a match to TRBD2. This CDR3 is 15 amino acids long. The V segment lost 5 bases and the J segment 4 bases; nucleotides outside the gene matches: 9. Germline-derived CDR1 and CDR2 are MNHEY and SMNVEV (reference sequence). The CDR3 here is CASSMTSGTPYEQYF. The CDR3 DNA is TGTGCCAGCAGTATGACTAGCGGAACCCCTTACGAGCAGTACTTC.

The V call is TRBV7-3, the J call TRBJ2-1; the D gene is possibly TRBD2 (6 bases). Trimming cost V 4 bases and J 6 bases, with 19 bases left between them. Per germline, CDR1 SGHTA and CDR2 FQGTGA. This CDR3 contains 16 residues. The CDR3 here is CASSSSAGRKFNEQFF. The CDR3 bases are TGTGCCAGCAGCTCCTCCGCGGGGCGTAAATTCAATGAGCAGTTCTTC.

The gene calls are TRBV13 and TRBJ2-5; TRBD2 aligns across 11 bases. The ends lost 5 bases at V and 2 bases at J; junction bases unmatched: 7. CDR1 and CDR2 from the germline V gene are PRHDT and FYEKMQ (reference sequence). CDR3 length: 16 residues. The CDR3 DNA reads TGTGCCAGCAGCAATCTTCTAGCGGGGGGACAAGAGACCCAGTACTTC. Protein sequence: CASSNLLAGGQETQYF.

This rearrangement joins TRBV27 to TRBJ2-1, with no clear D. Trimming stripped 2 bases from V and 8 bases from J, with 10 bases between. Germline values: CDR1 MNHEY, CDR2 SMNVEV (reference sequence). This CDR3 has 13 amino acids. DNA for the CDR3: TGTGCCAGCAGTTTACGAGAGTCCGATGAGCAGTTCTTC. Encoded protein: CASSLRESDEQFF.

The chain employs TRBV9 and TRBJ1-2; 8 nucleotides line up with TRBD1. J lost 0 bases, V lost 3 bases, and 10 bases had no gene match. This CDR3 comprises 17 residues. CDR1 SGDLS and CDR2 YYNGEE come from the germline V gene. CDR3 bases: TGTGCCAGCAGCGCCCGGCGACAGGGGCCGGCTAACTATGGCTACACCTTC. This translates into CASSARRQGPANYGYTF.

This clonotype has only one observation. Here the CDR3 DNA reads TGCAGTGCTTCCGGGCCGACCTATGGCTACACCTTC. This sequence encodes CSASGPTYGYTF. The rearrangement uses TRBV20-1 and TRBJ1-2; D is uncertain. This CDR3 contains 12 residues. Germline V gene data show CDR1 as DFQATT and CDR2 as SNEGSKA (reference sequence). V was pared by 5 bases and J by 4 bases, with 11 bases between.

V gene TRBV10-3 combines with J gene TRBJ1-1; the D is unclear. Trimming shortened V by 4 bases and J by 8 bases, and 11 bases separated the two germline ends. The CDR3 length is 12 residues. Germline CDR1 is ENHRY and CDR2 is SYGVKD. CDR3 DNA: TGTGCCATCAGTGCGGGTACAGTAGAAGCTTTCTTT. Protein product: CAISAGTVEAFF.

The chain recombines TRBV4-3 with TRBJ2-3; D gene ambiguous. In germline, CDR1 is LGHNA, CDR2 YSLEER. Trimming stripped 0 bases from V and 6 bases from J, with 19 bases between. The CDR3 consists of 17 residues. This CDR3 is CASSQDSTGIRWDTQYF. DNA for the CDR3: TGCGCCAGCAGCCAAGATTCCACGGGTATTAGATGGGATACGCAGTATTTT.

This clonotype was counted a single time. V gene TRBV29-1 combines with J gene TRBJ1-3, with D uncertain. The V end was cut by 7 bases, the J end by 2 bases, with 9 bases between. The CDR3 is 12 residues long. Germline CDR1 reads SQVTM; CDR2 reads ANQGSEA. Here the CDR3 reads CSAKAAGNTIYF. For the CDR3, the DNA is TGCAGCGCCAAGGCAGCTGGAAACACCATATATTTT.

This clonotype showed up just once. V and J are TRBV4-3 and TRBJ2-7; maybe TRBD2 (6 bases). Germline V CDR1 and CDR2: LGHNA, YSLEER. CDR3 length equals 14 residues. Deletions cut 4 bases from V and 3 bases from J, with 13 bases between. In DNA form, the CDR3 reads TGCGCCAGCAGCCCCAACGCCGGGGGCTACGAGCAGTACTTC. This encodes CASSPNAGGYEQYF.

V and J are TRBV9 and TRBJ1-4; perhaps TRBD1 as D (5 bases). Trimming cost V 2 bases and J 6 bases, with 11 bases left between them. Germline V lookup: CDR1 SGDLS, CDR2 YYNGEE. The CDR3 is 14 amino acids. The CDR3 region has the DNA TGTGCCAGCAGCGTCGGGACGCGGCATGAAAAACTGTTTTTT. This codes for CASSVGTRHEKLFF.

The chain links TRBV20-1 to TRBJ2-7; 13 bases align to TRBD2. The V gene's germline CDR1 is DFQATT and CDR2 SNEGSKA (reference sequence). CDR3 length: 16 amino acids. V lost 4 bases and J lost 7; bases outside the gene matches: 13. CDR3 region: CSATGLAGVRAGEQYF. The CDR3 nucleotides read TGCAGTGCTACCGGACTAGCGGGAGTAAGGGCTGGGGAGCAGTACTTC.